A selection of T cell receptor beta chains follows, all from one sample in a study of shared clonotypes between healthy human individuals. TCRdb's table, derived via immunoSEQ multiplex PCR, lists solely in-frame clones and lacks some. The table shows roughly 1 million clones, with roughly 80% occurring only once. The source material was memory CD4+ T cells sorted from blood. The receptors were gathered from a man younger than 30 in good health. Each CDR3 is given with its conserved first and last residue. A D gene is named only where the DNA matches it firmly. Only part of the rows carry a size: once, few, many, or a class if the clone is expanded.

len	d_gene	v_gene	j_gene	abundance	CDR3nt	CDR3aa
15	TRBD2	TRBV2	TRBJ2-1	.	TGTGCCAGCAGTGTAGCGGGGGTGCCCTACAATGAGCAGTTCTTC	CASSVAGVPYNEQFF
13	.	TRBV10-2	TRBJ1-1	.	TGCGCCAGCACTGCGGGGGGGAACCCTGAAGCTTTCTTT	CASTAGGNPEAFF
17	TRBD2	TRBV7-8	TRBJ2-7	.	TGTGCCAGCAGCCGGGGGGGGACTAGCGGGAGTTCCTACGAGCAGTACTTC	CASSRGGTSGSSYEQYF
13	TRBD1	TRBV6-1	TRBJ2-7	.	TGTGCCAGCAGTACGGACAGGGGCGGCGAGCAGTACTTC	CASSTDRGGEQYF
14	.	TRBV5-1	TRBJ2-1	once	TGCGCCAGCAGCTTGGTTTTGACCTACAATGAGCAGTTCTTC	CASSLVLTYNEQFF
15	.	TRBV5-1	TRBJ1-1	.	TGCGCCAGCAGCTCCGGCCAGGGTAGAGGCACTGAAGCTTTCTTT	CASSSGQGRGTEAFF
14	TRBD1	TRBV28	TRBJ1-1	.	TGTGCCAGCACAGGGGGGCGAAGGAACACTGAAGCTTTCTTT	CASTGGRRNTEAFF
14	.	TRBV19	TRBJ1-3	.	TGTGCCAGTAGCCGAGAGACGGTGGGAAACACCATATATTTT	CASSRETVGNTIYF
15	TRBD1	TRBV7-9	TRBJ2-6	.	TGTGCCAGCGGCCGGGACAGGTTTGGGGCCAACGTCCTGACTTTC	CASGRDRFGANVLTF
14	.	TRBV6-1	TRBJ1-1	.	TGTGCCAGCAGTGAAGAGAGGGGCGGGGGGAAAGCTTTCTTT	CASSEERGGGKAFF
13	.	TRBV16	TRBJ1-5	few	TGTGCCAGCAGCCAGTTTGTTAATCAGCCCCAGCATTTT	CASSQFVNQPQHF
14	TRBD1	TRBV30	TRBJ2-6	.	TGTGCCCGCGACAGGGGGGGAGGGGCCAACGTCCTGACTTTC	CARDRGGGANVLTF
15	.	TRBV4-1	TRBJ2-7	.	TGCGCCAGCAGCTTGGGAACGGGACCCTCCTACGAGCAGTACTTC	CASSLGTGPSYEQYF
16	.	TRBV2	TRBJ1-3	.	TGTGCCAGCAGTGACCGACAGGCCCCGTCTGGAAACACCATATATTTT	CASSDRQAPSGNTIYF
11	.	TRBV1	TRBJ2-3	few	TGCACCAGCAGCCAGTGGGAGGGGCAGTATTTT	CTSSQWEGQYF
13	.	TRBV7-9	TRBJ2-7	.	TGTGCCAGCAGCTTAGCCGGGGCATACGAGCAGTACTTC	CASSLAGAYEQYF
18	TRBD1	TRBV4-1	TRBJ1-5	few	TGCGCCAGCAGCCGGGGACAGGGCGCAGGGGGTAGCAATCAGCCCCAGCATTTT	CASSRGQGAGGSNQPQHF
15	.	TRBV2	TRBJ2-6	.	TGTGCCAGCAGTGAAGCAGCGGCTGGGGCCAACGTCCTGACTTTC	CASSEAAAGANVLTF
15	TRBD2	TRBV5-4	TRBJ2-7	.	TGTGCCAGCAGCTTACCGGGACTAGCGAATAACGAGCAGTACTTC	CASSLPGLANNEQYF
16	TRBD2	TRBV7-9	TRBJ2-3	.	TGTGCCAGCAGCATTCAAGCGGGGGCCGGCACAGATACGCAGTATTTT	CASSIQAGAGTDTQYF
14	.	TRBV15	TRBJ1-2	.	TGTGCCACCAGCAGAGGACACGTTTACTATGGCTACACCTTC	CATSRGHVYYGYTF
8	.	TRBV6-4	TRBJ1-1	.	TGTGCCAGCAGGGGGTTTTTCTTT	CASRGFFF
15	.	TRBV5-1	TRBJ2-5	.	TGCGCCAGCAGCTTGGCCCCAGGGGCAGGGGAGACCCAGTACTTC	CASSLAPGAGETQYF
11	.	TRBV29-1	TRBJ2-2	.	TGCAGCGTCCACGAAACCGGGGAGCTGTTTTTT	CSVHETGELFF
16	.	TRBV4-3	TRBJ2-7	many	TGCGCCAGCAGCCAAGAGACGACAGTTAGCTCCTACGAGCAGTACTTC	CASSQETTVSSYEQYF
15	TRBD1	TRBV10-2	TRBJ2-1	.	TGCGCCAGCGGACAGGGGGAGTTGGGCTACAATGAGCAGTTCTTC	CASGQGELGYNEQFF
15	.	TRBV7-8	TRBJ1-2	few	TGTGCCAGCAGCTCAGACTGGGGGCAGAACTATGGCTACACCTTC	CASSSDWGQNYGYTF
16	.	TRBV9	TRBJ2-7	.	TGTGCCAGCAGCGTAGAAGCTAGGACTCACTCGGGGGAGCAGTACTTC	CASSVEARTHSGEQYF
16	.	TRBV9	TRBJ1-1	.	TGTGCCAGCAGCGTAGCAGGTAGACCGGTCAACACTGAAGCTTTCTTT	CASSVAGRPVNTEAFF
14	.	TRBV4-1	TRBJ2-2	.	TGCGCCAGCAGCCAAGGATTTTCCACCGGGGAGCTGTTTTTT	CASSQGFSTGELFF
16	.	TRBV2	TRBJ2-7	.	TGTGCCAGCAGTGAAGCTCAAAGGAGGGGCGGCTACGAGCAGTACTTC	CASSEAQRRGGYEQYF
17	.	TRBV4-3	TRBJ2-2	.	TGCGCCAGCAGCCAAGGGACCGGCAGGGGGAACACCGGGGAGCTGTTTTTT	CASSQGTGRGNTGELFF
14	TRBD1	TRBV28	TRBJ1-5	.	TGTGCCAGCAGTATCGGACAGGGGGGTCAGCCCCAGCATTTT	CASSIGQGGQPQHF
14	.	TRBV4-2	TRBJ2-4	.	TGTGCCAGCAGCCAAGCGGGGGACAAAAACATTCAGTACTTC	CASSQAGDKNIQYF
15	TRBD1	TRBV6-6	TRBJ2-5	.	TGTGCCAGCAGGCCTGGGGACAGGTACCAAGAGACCCAGTACTTC	CASRPGDRYQETQYF
14	TRBD2	TRBV9	TRBJ2-1	.	TGTGCCAGCAGCCCACGGGGAGGGGTAGGTGAGCAGTTCTTC	CASSPRGGVGEQFF
14	.	TRBV5-1	TRBJ1-2	.	TGCGCCAGCAGCGAACTGGGGGTAGGCTATGGCTACACCTTC	CASSELGVGYGYTF
15	.	TRBV6-5	TRBJ1-4	.	TGTGCCAGCAGTTACTCAGCAAGCTTAAATGAAAAACTGTTTTTT	CASSYSASLNEKLFF
14	.	TRBV10-3	TRBJ2-5	.	TGTGCCATCAGTGGAAGCAATCCCGGGGAGACCCAGTACTTC	CAISGSNPGETQYF